This entry lists 17 T cell receptor beta chains sequenced from one sample in a study of radiotherapy plus CTLA-4 blockade in lung cancer. The assay was immunoSEQ multiplex PCR, and TCRdb's table has in-frame clones only and misses some. The sample lists more than 90,000 clones, around 75% occurring once. The sequencing here drew on peripheral blood, taken from a patient treated with radiotherapy plus ipilimumab. These receptors were taken from a human donor with non-small cell lung cancer who had a partial response to radiotherapy plus ipilimumab.

The gene calls are TRBV7-2 and TRBJ1-1; TRBD1 matches at 8 bases. V lost 4 bases to trimming and J lost 4 bases; unmatched junction nucleotides: 5. Germline CDR1 is SGHTA and CDR2 is FQGNSA. The CDR3 covers 14 residues. The CDR3 DNA follows: TGTGCCAGCAGCTCCTACGACAGGGGCACTGAAGCTTTCTTT. It is translated as CASSSYDRGTEAFF.

This clone was seen more than once but under ten times. The chain employs TRBV2 and TRBJ2-5, with D perhaps TRBD2 (6 bases). Trimming cost V 7 bases and J 7 bases, with 19 bases left between them. CDR1 is SNHLY and CDR2 is FYNNEI in the germline V gene. The CDR3 runs to 14 residues. The CDR3 bases are TGTGCCAGCAATCCCGGGGGTTCCACCGGGACCCAGTACTTC. Amino acid sequence: CASNPGGSTGTQYF.

This chain joins TRBV30 and TRBJ1-1; TRBD1 is a possible D gene (5 bases). Trimming took 2 bases from V and 4 from J, leaving 14 bases between them. Germline V gives CDR1 GTSNPN, CDR2 SVGIG (reference sequence). The CDR3 length is 14 residues. CDR3 residues: CAWSPRAGLTEAFF. The DNA of the CDR3 is TGTGCCTGGAGTCCTCGAGCAGGGCTCACTGAAGCTTTCTTT.

A note on this clone: One junction end does not reproduce the germline sequence, and a read error may be involved. In the same sample, other DNA sequences code for this CDR3. This chain joins TRBV28 and TRBJ2-2, with D possibly TRBD2 on 5 matching bases. The V gene's germline CDR1 is MDHEN and CDR2 SYDVKM. This CDR3 comprises 16 residues. The CDR3 sequence is CASSRRLSNRPGELFF. CDR3 DNA: TGTGCTAGCAGTCGCCGACTAAGCAATCGTCCCGGGGAGCTGTTTTTT.

Concerning this clone itself: Other DNA sequences in this sample translate to the same CDR3. The chain combines TRBV6-6 with TRBJ2-2; 9 bases are shared with TRBD1. In germline, CDR1 is MNHNY, CDR2 SVGAGI (reference sequence). V dropped 5 bases and J dropped 1; count of bases not matched to a gene: 5. This CDR3 has 16 residues. CDR3 amino acids: CASSPPGQGNTGELFF. In DNA form, the CDR3 reads TGTGCCAGCAGTCCACCGGGACAGGGGAACACCGGGGAGCTGTTTTTT.

This chain connects TRBV28 to TRBJ2-2; 7 bases map to TRBD2. Germline V gene sequence: CDR1 MDHEN, CDR2 SYDVKM. The CDR3 is 14 residues long. V was pared by 8 bases and J by 6 bases, with 9 bases of the junction left unmatched. CDR3 sequence reads: CASGGVGGAGELFF. The CDR3 DNA is TGTGCCAGCGGGGGGGTAGGCGGGGCCGGGGAGCTGTTTTTT. The entire variable domain, with the rest obtained from reference TRBV28 and TRBJ2-2, is as follows: DVKVTQSSRYLVKRTGEKVFLECVQDMDHENMFWYRQDPGLGLRLIYFSYDVKMKEKGDIPEGYSVSREKKERFSLILESASTNQTSMYLCASGGVGGAGELFFGEGSRLTVL.

The V and J genes are TRBV6-6 and TRBJ1-1; D remains ambiguous. V was clipped by 6 bases and J by 1 base, with 9 bases between them. The CDR3 spans 13 residues. Germline CDR1 MNHNY, CDR2 SVGAGI (reference sequence). The CDR3 DNA follows: TGTGCCAGCAGCGCCCCGGGGAACACTGAAGCTTTCTTT. Translating it yields CASSAPGNTEAFF.

The V gene is TRBV4-2, the J gene TRBJ1-4, with a possible D match to TRBD1 (6 bases). Germline V CDR1 and CDR2: LGHNA, YNFKEQ. The V gene lost 0 bases and the J gene lost 10 bases, with 21 bases spanning the gap. CDR3 length: 17 amino acids. This CDR3 is CASSQELSTGGLGKLFF. The CDR3 coding sequence is TGTGCCAGCAGCCAAGAACTTTCGACAGGCGGGTTAGGAAAACTGTTTTTT.

The V gene is TRBV11-1, the J gene TRBJ1-2; 7 nucleotides line up with TRBD1. The germline CDR1 and CDR2 sequences are SGHAT and FQDESV (reference sequence). The CDR3 has 14 amino acids. V shed 3 bases and J 5 bases; nucleotides not matched to a gene: 6. The chain's CDR3 is CASSLGRGEYGYTF. In nucleotides, the CDR3 is TGTGCCAGCAGCTTGGGCAGGGGGGAATATGGCTACACCTTC. The entire variable domain, with the rest obtained from reference TRBV11-1 and TRBJ1-2, is as follows: EAEVAQSPRYKITEKSQAVAFWCDPISGHATLYWYRQILGQGPELLVQFQDESVVDDSQLPKDRFSAERLKGVDSTLKIQPAELGDSAMYLCASSLGRGEYGYTFGSGTRLTVV.

The genes are TRBV7-2 and TRBJ1-5; D might be TRBD1 (6 bases). CDR1 SGHTA and CDR2 FQGNSA come from the germline V gene. CDR3 size: 15 residues. Trimming pared 8 bases from V and 7 bases from J, leaving 21 bases between. This CDR3 is CASATGHHDDQPQHF. CDR3 nucleotide sequence: TGTGCCAGCGCGACAGGCCATCACGACGACCAGCCCCAGCATTTT.

This clone was found once. The V call is TRBV28, the J call TRBJ1-4, with 9 bases lining up with TRBD1. The J segment lost 3 bases and the V segment lost 6 bases, leaving 5 bases of the junction unmatched. Germline-derived CDR1 and CDR2 are MDHEN and SYDVKM. The CDR3 runs to 15 residues. The CDR3 loop is CASRPTGGSNEKLFF. CDR3 nucleotides: TGTGCCAGCAGACCTACAGGGGGCTCTAATGAAAAACTGTTTTTT.

Turning to this clone: This same CDR3 is encoded by further DNA sequences in the sample. CDR3 amino acids: CASSPEGNYGYTF. CDR3 nucleotides: TGTGCCAGCTCACCAGAGGGAAACTATGGCTACACCTTC. V gene TRBV18 combines with J gene TRBJ1-2; D gene unclear. V lost 2 bases and J 2 bases, leaving 6 bases between the germline ends. Germline V lookup: CDR1 KGHSH, CDR2 LQKENI. The CDR3 consists of 13 residues. Full variable domain (missing parts from reference TRBV18 and TRBJ1-2): NAGVMQNPRHLVRRRGQEARLRCSPMKGHSHVYWYRQLPEEGLKFMVYLQKENIIDESGMPKERFSAEFPKEGPSILRIQQVVRGDSAAYFCASSPEGNYGYTFGSGTRLTVV.

The chain uses TRBV7-2 and TRBJ2-2, with a weak D call TRBD2 (5 bases). Germline lookup yields CDR1 SGHTA and CDR2 FQGNSA. V was shortened by 4 bases and J by 1 base, with 10 bases between the two germline ends. The CDR3 runs to 15 residues. The CDR3 reads CASSYGVKNTGELFF. CDR3 bases: TGTGCCAGCAGCTACGGGGTCAAGAACACCGGGGAGCTGTTTTTT. The variable domain in full, with the rest retrieved from reference TRBV7-2 and TRBJ2-2, is GAGVSQSPSNKVTEKGKDVELRCDPISGHTALYWYRQSLGQGLEFLIYFQGNSAPDKSGLPSDRFSAERTGGSVSTLTIQRTQQEDSAVYLCASSYGVKNTGELFFGEGSRLTVL.

This clone was seen only a few times. The junction departs from germline at one end; a sequencing error may be responsible. The V gene is TRBV6-6, the J gene TRBJ1-1; 9 nucleotides align to TRBD1. The CDR3 length is 15 residues. Germline CDR1 is MNHNY and CDR2 is SVGAGI (reference sequence). The DNA of the CDR3 is TGTGCCAGCAGTAGGCTCGGACAGGGGAACCCTGAAGCTTTCTTT. This translates into CASSRLGQGNPEAFF.

This clone was seen once. This chain links TRBV7-2 with TRBJ2-1, with 9 nucleotides matching TRBD2. Trimming at V came to 5 bases and at J to 4 bases, leaving 6 bases not matched to a gene. CDR1 is SGHTA and CDR2 is FQGNSA in the germline V gene. CDR3 length: 15 residues. The CDR3 coding sequence is TGTGCCAGCAGCATTTCTAGCGGGATGTACAATGAGCAGTTCTTC. It codes for CASSISSGMYNEQFF.

The chain is built from TRBV18 and TRBJ2-1; 8 bases align to TRBD2. Germline V gene sequence: CDR1 KGHSH, CDR2 LQKENI. The CDR3 totals 15 residues. Losses at the gene ends were 4 bases for V and 7 bases for J; bases not matched to a gene: 9. In DNA form, the CDR3 reads TGTGCCAGCTCACTCTTAGCGGGGCTAACGAATGAGCAGTTCTTC. As protein: CASSLLAGLTNEQFF.

The chain carries TRBV5-1 and TRBJ2-7; D may be TRBD1 (6 bases). This CDR3 comprises 14 residues. Trimming shortened V by 2 bases and J by 5 bases, and 14 bases separated the two germline ends. Germline loops: CDR1 SGHRS, CDR2 YFSETQ. CDR3 sequence reads: CASSLETGLNEQYF. The CDR3, as DNA: TGCGCCAGCAGCTTAGAGACAGGATTAAACGAGCAGTACTTC.